The clone carrying this TCR beta chain was recorded many times. Its cognate antigen is unknown. TCRbeta library construction was performed incorporating unique molecular identifiers. From the PCR reads, TCRdb called clonotypes with MiXCR, one entry per CDR3 protein. Altogether fewer than 250,000 distinct CDR3 sequences are present, 6.5% to 10% being singletons, with the ten largest covering roughly 5.8%. The V gene lost 2 bases and the J gene lost 5 bases, with 7 bases spanning the gap. There are 13 residues in the CDR3. The source of the sample is a study of T-cell reconstitution after alpha-beta-depleted transplantation in children. Overall study findings and caveats: Hyperexpanded clones declined; after one year, newly produced T cells mostly supplied diversity. There were some patients whose high TCRbeta diversity at day 60 came from surviving recipient T cells and thymic progenitors. By about two months after transplant, alpha-beta T cells reportedly arose from several hundred graft clones that had expanded.

This specimen consisted of PBMCs, mostly from graft donor cells, obtained 180 days after TCRalphabeta/CD19-depleted stem cell transplant. The chain combines TRBV12-3 or TRBV12-4 with TRBJ2-1; D is perhaps TRBD1 (6 bases). The origin of this receptor is a male patient younger than 18 who had a stem cell transplant for acute lymphoblastic leukemia, so the T cells may come from the graft donor. The CDR3 coding sequence is TGTGCCAGCAGTTTAAAGGGGGACAATGAGCAGTTCTTC. Its protein product is CASSLKGDNEQFF.